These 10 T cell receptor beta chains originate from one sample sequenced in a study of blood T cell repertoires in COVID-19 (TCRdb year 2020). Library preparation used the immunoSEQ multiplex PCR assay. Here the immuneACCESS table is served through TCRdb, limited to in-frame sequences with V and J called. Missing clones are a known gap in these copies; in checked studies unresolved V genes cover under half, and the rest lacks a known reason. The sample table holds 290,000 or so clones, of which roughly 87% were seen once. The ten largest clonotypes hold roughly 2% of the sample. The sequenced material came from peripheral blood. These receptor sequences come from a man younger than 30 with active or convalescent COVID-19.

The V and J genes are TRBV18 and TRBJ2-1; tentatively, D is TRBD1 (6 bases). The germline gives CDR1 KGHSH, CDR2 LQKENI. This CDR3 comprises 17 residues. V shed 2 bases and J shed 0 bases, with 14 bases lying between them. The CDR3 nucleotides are TGTGCCAGCTCACCAAGAAGGACAGTATTCTCCTACAATGAGCAGTTCTTC. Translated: CASSPRRTVFSYNEQFF.

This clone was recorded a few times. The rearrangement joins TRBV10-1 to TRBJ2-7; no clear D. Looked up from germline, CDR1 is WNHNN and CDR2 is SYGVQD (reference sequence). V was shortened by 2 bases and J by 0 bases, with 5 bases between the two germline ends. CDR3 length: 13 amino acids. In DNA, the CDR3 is TGCGCCAGCAGTGAGGCAGGCTCCTACGAGCAGTACTTC. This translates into CASSEAGSYEQYF.

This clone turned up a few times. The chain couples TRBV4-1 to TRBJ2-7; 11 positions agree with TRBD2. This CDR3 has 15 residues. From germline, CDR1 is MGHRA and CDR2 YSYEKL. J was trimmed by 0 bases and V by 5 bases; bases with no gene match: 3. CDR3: CASSSSGGTSYEQYF. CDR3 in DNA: TGCGCCAGCAGCTCTAGCGGGGGGACCTCCTACGAGCAGTACTTC.

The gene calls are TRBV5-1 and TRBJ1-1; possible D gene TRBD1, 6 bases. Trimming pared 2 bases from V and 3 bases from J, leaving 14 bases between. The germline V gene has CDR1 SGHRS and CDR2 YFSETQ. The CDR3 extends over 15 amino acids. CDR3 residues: CASSFLNAGDTEAFF. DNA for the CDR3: TGCGCCAGCAGCTTTCTGAATGCAGGGGACACTGAAGCTTTCTTT.

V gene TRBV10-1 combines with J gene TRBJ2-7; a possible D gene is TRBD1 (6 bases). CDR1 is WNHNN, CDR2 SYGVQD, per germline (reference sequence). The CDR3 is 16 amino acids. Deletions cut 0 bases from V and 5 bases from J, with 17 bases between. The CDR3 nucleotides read TGCGCCAGCAGTGAGTCTGGATCCACAGGGCTGAACGAGCAGTACTTC. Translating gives CASSESGSTGLNEQYF.

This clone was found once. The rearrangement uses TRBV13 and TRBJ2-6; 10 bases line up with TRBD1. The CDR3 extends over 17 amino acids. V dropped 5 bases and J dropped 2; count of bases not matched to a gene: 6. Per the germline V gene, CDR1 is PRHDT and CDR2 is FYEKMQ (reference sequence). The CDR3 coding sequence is TGTGCCAGCAGCCCCTCGGGACAGGGGACTGGGGCCAACGTCCTGACTTTC. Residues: CASSPSGQGTGANVLTF. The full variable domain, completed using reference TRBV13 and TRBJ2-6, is AAGVIQSPRHLIKEKRETATLKCYPIPRHDTVYWYQQGPGQDPQFLISFYEKMQSDKGSIPDRFSAQQFSDYHSELNMSSLELGDSALYFCASSPSGQGTGANVLTFGAGSRLTVL.

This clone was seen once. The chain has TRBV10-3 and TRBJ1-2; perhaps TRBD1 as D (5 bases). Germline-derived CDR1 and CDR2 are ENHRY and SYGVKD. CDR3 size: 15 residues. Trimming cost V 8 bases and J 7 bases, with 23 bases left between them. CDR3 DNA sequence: TGTGCCATCGGGGGAGGGCAACATTTACAATCTGGCTACACCTTC. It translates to CAIGGGQHLQSGYTF.

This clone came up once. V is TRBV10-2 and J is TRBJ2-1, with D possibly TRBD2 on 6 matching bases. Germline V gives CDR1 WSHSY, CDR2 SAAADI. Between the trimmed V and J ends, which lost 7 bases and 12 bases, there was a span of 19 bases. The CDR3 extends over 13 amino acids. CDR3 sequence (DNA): TGCGCCAGCAACATAGCGGAAGACACCGCGCAGTTCTTC. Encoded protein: CASNIAEDTAQFF.

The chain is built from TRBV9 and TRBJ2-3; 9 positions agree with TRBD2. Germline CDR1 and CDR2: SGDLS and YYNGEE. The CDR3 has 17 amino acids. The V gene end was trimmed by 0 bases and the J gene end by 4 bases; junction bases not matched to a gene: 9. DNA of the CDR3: TGTGCCAGCAGCGTAGTCCCTAGCGGGGTGGTCTCAGATACGCAGTATTTT. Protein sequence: CASSVVPSGVVSDTQYF.

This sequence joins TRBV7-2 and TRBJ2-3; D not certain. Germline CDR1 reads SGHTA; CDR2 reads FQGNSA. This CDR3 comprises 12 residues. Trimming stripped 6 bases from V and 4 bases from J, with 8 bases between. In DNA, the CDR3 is TGTGCCAGCAGTACTATCCCAGATACGCAGTATTTT. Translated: CASSTIPDTQYF.